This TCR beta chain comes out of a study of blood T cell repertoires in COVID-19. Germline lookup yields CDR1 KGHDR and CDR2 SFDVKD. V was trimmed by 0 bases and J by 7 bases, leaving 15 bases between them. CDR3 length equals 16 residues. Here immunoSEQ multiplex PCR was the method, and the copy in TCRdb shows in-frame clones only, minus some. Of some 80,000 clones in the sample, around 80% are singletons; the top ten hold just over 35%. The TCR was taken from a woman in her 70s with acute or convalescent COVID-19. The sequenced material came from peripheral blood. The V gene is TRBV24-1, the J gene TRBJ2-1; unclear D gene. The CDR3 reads CATSDLGGLMVNEQFF. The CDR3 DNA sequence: TGTGCCACCAGTGATTTGGGCGGCTTGATGGTGAATGAGCAGTTCTTC.